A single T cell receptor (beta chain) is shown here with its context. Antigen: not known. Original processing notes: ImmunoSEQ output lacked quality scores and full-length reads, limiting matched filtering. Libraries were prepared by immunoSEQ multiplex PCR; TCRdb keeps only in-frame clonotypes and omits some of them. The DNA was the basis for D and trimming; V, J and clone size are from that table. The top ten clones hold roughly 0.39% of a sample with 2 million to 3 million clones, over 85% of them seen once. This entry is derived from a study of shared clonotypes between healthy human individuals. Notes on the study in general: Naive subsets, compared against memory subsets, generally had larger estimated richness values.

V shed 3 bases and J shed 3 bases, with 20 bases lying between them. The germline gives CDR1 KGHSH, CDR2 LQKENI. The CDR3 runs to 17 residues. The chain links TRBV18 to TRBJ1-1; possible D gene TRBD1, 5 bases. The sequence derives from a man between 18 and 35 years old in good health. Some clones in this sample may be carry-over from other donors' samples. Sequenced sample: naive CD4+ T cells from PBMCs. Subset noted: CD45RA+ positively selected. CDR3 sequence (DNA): TGTGCCAGCTCACCTCCTACGGGACTCCCGAGGGACACTGAAGCTTTCTTT. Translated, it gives CASSPPTGLPRDTEAFF.